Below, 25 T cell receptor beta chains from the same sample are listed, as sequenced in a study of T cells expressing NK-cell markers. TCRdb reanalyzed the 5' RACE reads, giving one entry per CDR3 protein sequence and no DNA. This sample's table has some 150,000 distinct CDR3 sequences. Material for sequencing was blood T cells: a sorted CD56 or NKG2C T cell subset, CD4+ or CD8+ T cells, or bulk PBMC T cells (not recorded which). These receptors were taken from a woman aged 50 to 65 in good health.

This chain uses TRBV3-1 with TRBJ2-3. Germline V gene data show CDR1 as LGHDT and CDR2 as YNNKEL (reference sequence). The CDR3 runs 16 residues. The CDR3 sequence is CASSPESFLRTDTQYF.

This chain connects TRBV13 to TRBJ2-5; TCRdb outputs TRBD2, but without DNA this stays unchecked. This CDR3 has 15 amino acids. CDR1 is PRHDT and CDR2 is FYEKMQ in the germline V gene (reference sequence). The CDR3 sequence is CASSLETSGMETQYF.

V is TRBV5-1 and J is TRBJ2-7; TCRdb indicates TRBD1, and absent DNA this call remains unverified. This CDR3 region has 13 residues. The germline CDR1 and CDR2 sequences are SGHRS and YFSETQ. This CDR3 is CASSLGTKYEQYF. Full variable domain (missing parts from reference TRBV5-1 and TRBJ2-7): KAGVTQTPRYLIKTRGQQVTLSCSPISGHRSVSWYQQTPGQGLQFLFEYFSETQRNKGNFPGRFSGRQFSNSRSEMNVSTLELGDSALYLCASSLGTKYEQYFGPGTRLTVT.

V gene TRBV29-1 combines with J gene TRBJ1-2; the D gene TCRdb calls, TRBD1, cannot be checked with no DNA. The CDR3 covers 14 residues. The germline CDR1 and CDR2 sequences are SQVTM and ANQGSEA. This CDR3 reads CSVEAWDWAKGYTF.

This CDR3 reads CASRPEAGPWGEQFF. This chain links TRBV19 with TRBJ2-1; the TCRdb D gene call, TRBD2, has no DNA to confirm it. Germline assignment: CDR1 LNHDA and CDR2 SQIVND (reference sequence). The CDR3 length is 15 residues.

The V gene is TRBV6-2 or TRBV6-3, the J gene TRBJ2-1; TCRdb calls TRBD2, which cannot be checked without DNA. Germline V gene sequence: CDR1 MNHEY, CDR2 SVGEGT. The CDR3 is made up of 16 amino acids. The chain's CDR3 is CASSYSPSGLYNEQFF.

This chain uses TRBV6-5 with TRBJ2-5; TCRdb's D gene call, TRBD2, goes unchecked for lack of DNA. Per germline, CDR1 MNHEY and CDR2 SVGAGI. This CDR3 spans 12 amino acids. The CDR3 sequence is CASSLTRETQYF.

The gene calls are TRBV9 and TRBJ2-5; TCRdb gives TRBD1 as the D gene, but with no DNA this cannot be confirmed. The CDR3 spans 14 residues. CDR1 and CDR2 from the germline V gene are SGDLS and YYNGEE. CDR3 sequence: CASTRQGGQETQYF.

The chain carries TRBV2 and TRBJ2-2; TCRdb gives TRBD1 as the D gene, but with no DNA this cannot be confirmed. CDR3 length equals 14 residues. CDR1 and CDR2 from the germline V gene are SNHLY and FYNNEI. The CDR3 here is CASIRGMNTGELFF.

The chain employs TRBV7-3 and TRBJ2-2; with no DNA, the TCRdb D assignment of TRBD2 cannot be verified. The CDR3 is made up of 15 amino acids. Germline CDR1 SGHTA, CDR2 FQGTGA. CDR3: CASSPSGRNTGELFF.

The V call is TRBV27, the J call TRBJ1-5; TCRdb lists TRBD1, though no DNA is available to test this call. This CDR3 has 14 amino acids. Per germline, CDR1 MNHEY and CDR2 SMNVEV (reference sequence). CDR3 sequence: CASSLSFQGQPQHF.

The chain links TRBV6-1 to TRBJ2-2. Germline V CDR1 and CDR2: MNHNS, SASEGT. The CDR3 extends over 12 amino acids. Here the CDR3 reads CASSGPRGELFF.

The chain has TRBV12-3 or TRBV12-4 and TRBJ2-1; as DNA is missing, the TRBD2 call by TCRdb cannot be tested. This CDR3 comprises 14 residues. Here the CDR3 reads CASRGGRPNNEQFF.

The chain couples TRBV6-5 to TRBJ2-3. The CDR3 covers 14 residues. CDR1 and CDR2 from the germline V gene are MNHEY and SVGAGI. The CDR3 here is CASSSDQVVYTQYF.

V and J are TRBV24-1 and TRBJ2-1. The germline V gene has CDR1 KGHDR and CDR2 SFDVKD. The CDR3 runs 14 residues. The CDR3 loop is CATSDLQVYNEQFF.

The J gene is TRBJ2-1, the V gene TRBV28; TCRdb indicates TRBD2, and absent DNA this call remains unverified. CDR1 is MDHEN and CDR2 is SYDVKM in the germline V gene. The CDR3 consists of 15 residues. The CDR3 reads CASTQLAGNRNEQFF.

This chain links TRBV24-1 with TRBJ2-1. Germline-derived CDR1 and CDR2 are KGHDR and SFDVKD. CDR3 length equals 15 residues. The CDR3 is CATSVGLSSYNEQFF.

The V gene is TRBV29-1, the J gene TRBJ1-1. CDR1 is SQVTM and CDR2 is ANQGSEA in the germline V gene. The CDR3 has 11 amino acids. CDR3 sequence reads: CSVLHGTEAFF.

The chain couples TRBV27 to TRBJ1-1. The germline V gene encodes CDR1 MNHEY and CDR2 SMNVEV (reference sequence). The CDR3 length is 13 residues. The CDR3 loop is CASSLRRASGAFF.

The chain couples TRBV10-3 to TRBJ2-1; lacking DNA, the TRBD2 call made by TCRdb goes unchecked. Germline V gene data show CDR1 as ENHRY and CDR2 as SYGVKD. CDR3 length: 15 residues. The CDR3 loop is CAISTETSGRSEQFF.

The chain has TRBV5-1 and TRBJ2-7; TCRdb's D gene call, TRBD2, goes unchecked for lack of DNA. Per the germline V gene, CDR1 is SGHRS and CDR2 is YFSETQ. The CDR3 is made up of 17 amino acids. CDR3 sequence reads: CASSLGLAGVSPLEQYF.

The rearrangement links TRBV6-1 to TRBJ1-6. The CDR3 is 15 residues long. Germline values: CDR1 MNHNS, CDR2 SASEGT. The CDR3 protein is CASSKTLWDNSPLHF.

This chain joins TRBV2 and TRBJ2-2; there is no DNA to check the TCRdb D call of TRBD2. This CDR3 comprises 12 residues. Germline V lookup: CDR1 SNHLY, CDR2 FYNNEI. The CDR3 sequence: CASLGGMGELFF.

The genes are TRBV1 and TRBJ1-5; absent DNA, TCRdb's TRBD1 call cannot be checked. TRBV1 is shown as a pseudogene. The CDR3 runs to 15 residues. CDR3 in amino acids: CTEDRAPYSNQPQHF.

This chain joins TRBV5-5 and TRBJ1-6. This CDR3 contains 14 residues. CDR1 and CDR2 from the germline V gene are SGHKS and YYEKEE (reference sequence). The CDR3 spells CASSSNPLNSPLHF.